Listed below are T cell receptor beta chains from one sample, sequenced in a study of blood T cell repertoires in COVID-19. Clones were read by immunoSEQ multiplex PCR, and TCRdb kept only the in-frame ones, dropping some. The table includes about 200,000 clones, almost 90% detected once. Sequencing was done on a sample of peripheral blood. These receptors were taken from a man aged 18 to 35 with active or convalescent COVID-19. Both conserved end residues are part of each CDR3. A D gene is named only where the DNA matches it firmly. The size entry is marked missing in some rows and otherwise reads once, few, many or a size class.

J,V,D,size,CDR3,DNA
TRBJ1-1,TRBV27,.,once,CASSWDTNTEAFF,TGTGCCAGCAGTTGGGACACAAACACTGAAGCTTTCTTT
TRBJ2-2,TRBV6-5,.,.,CASSLRQVDTGELFF,TGTGCCAGCAGTCTCCGACAGGTTGACACCGGGGAGCTGTTTTTT
TRBJ1-5,TRBV10-3,.,once,CAISESGDRNQPQHF,TGTGCCATCAGTGAGTCCGGGGATCGCAATCAGCCCCAGCATTTT
TRBJ1-4,TRBV6-6,TRBD1,.,CASRPQQGGPNEKLFF,TGTGCCAGCAGACCCCAACAGGGGGGCCCTAATGAAAAACTGTTTTTT
TRBJ1-2,TRBV19,TRBD1,.,CASSRTTGHYGYTF,TGTGCCAGTAGTCGCACGACAGGGCACTATGGCTACACCTTC
TRBJ1-2,TRBV5-6,.,.,CASSRSGNGYTF,TGTGCCAGCAGCAGATCAGGGAATGGCTACACCTTC
TRBJ2-2,TRBV6-4,TRBD2,few,CASSSGGNTGELFF,TGTGCCAGCAGTAGCGGGGGGAACACCGGGGAGCTGTTTTTT
TRBJ2-7,TRBV3-1/TRBV3-2,.,once,CASSQTTPYEQYF,TGTGCCAGCAGCCAGACTACACCCTACGAGCAGTACTTC
TRBJ1-5,TRBV19,TRBD1,.,CASSQDRDSNQPQHF,TGTGCCAGTAGTCAGGACAGGGATAGCAATCAGCCCCAGCATTTT
TRBJ2-3,TRBV7-6,.,.,CASSLWSVGQGGDTQYF,TGTGCCAGCAGCTTATGGTCCGTTGGGCAGGGAGGAGATACGCAGTATTTT
TRBJ1-1,TRBV6-5,.,.,CASSRRVVQNTEAFF,TGTGCCAGCAGCCGCCGGGTGGTTCAGAACACTGAAGCTTTCTTT
TRBJ2-7,TRBV5-1,TRBD1,.,CASSRPGTDEQYF,TGCGCCAGCAGCCGTCCCGGGACAGACGAGCAGTACTTC
TRBJ2-5,TRBV30,.,.,CAWSVGGVETQYF,TGTGCCTGGAGTGTAGGGGGTGTGGAGACCCAGTACTTC
TRBJ1-1,TRBV7-3,TRBD1,.,CASSYRGNTEAFF,TGTGCCAGCAGTTACAGGGGGAACACTGAAGCTTTCTTT
TRBJ1-2,TRBV6-5,.,.,CASNVDGLNYGYTF,TGTGCCAGCAACGTGGACGGACTTAACTATGGCTACACCTTC
TRBJ2-1,TRBV4-3,TRBD1,.,CASSQGTGSYNEQFF,TGCGCCAGCAGCCAAGGGACAGGGTCCTACAATGAGCAGTTCTTC
TRBJ2-7,TRBV7-2,TRBD2,.,CASSSLSGSIYEQYF,TGTGCCAGCAGCTCCCTAAGCGGGAGTATTTACGAGCAGTACTTC
TRBJ1-1,TRBV10-3,TRBD1,.,CAISESGRGRLTEAFF,TGTGCCATCAGTGAGTCAGGAAGGGGGCGGCTCACTGAAGCTTTCTTT
TRBJ1-1,TRBV7-9,TRBD1,.,CASSYRGQGGTEAFF,TGTGCCAGCAGCTACAGGGGACAGGGAGGCACTGAAGCTTTCTTT
TRBJ2-3,TRBV6-4,.,many,CASSPTGTDTQYF,TGTGCCAGCTCACCGACTGGAACAGATACGCAGTATTTT
TRBJ1-2,TRBV5-4,TRBD1,.,CASSPGGDGGYTF,TGTGCCAGCAGCCCAGGGGGTGACGGTGGCTACACCTTC
TRBJ2-1,TRBV6-5,TRBD2,.,CASSTVAGEVNEQFF,TGTGCCAGCAGTACCGTAGCGGGAGAGGTCAATGAGCAGTTCTTC
TRBJ1-2,TRBV7-9,.,.,CASSLGTLPANYGYTF,TGTGCCAGCAGCTTAGGGACACTACCAGCTAACTATGGCTACACCTTC
TRBJ2-7,TRBV30,TRBD1,.,CAWSVVSGRGPYEQYF,TGTGCCTGGAGTGTAGTCTCAGGCAGGGGGCCCTACGAGCAGTACTTC